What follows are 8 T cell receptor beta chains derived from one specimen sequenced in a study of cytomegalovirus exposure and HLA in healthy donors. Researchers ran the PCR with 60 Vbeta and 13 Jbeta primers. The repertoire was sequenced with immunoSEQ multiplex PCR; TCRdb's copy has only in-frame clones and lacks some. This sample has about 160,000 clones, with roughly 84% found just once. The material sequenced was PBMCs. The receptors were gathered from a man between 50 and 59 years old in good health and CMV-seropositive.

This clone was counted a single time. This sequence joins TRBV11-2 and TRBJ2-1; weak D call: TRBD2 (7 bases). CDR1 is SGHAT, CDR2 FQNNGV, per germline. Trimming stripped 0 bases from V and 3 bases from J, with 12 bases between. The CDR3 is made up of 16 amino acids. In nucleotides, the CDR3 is TGTGCCAGCAGCTTAGAGGGGGGGCGTTACTACAATGAGCAGTTCTTC. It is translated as CASSLEGGRYYNEQFF.

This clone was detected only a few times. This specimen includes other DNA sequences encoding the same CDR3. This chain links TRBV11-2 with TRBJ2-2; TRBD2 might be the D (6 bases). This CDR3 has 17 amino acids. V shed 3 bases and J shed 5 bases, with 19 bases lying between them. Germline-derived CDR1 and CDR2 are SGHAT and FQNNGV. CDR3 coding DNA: TGTGCCAGCAGCTTCCGGGTGGGTCTTCGGGGGACCGGGGAGCTGTTTTTT. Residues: CASSFRVGLRGTGELFF.

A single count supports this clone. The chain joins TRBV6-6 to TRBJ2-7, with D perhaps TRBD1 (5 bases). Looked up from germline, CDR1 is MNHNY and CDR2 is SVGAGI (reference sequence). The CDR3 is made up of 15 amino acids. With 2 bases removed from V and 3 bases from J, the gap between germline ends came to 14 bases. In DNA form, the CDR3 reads TGTGCCAGCAGTTACGCTGACAGAGCATACTACGAGCAGTACGTC. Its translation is CASSYADRAYYEQYV.

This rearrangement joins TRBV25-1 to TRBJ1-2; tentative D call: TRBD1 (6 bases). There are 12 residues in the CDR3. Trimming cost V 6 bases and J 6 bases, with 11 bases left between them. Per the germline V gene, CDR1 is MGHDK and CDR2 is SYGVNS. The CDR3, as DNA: TGTGCCAGCAGAACAGGGTTTCATGGCTACACCTTC. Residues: CASRTGFHGYTF.

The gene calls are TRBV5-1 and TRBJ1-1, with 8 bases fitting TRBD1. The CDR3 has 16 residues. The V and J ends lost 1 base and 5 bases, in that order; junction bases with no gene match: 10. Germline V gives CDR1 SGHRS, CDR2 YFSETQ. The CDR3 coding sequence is TGCGCCAGCAGCTTGACCCAGGGGGCAGGTACGACTGAAGCTTTCTTT. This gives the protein CASSLTQGAGTTEAFF.

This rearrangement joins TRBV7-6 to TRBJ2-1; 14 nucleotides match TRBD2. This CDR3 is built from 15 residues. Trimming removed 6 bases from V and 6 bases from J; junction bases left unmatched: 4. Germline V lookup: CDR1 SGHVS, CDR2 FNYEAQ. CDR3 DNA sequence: TGTGCCAGCAGACTGACTAGCGGGAGGGGCAATGAGCAGTTCTTC. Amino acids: CASRLTSGRGNEQFF.

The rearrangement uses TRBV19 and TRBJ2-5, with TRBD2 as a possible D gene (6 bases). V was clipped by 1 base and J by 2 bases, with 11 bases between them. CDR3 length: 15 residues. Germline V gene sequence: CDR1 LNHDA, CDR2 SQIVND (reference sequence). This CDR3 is CASSIGTTIQETQYF. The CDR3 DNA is TGTGCCAGTAGTATAGGGACTACCATACAAGAGACCCAGTACTTC.

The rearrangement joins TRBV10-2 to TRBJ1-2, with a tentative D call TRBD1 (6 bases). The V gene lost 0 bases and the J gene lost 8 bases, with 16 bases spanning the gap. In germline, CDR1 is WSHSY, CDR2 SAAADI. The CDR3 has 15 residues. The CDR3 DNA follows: TGCGCCAGCAGTGAGTCTGGGTGGCAGGGGCTCGGCTACACCTTC. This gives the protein CASSESGWQGLGYTF.